This T cell receptor beta chain was documented in a study of tumor and adjacent non-tumor tissue in lung cancer. TCRbeta libraries were built with three rounds of nested PCR, modified from ARM-PCR. TCRdb re-called the multiplex PCR reads through MiXCR, storing one row per CDR3 protein. The table lists roughly 70,000 distinct CDR3 sequences, around 70% of them singletons. Regarding this clonotype: Compared with germline, one end of the junction differs, possibly owing to a read error.

The CDR3 runs to 14 residues. The germline CDR1 and CDR2 sequences are KGHDR and SFDVKD. The template was RNA from unsorted bulk tissue. Distant lung tissue was collected more than 3 cm away from the tumor edge. Chemotherapy-naive patients with new lung cancer underwent thoracic surgery in China, August–November 2014. Sequenced sample: distant non-tumor lung tissue. The V gene is TRBV24-1, the J gene TRBJ1-1, with D unresolved. The source of this sequence is a woman in her fifties or sixties with non-small cell lung cancer. The CDR3 sequence: CTTSECTGNTEAFF. The CDR3 DNA is TGTACCACCAGTGAGTGCACTGGTAACACTGAAGCTTTCTTT.